The clone carrying this T cell receptor beta chain is medium-sized (0.01 to 0.1%). About 500 ng RNA was reverse transcribed with alpha and beta constant-region primers. Separate chain-specific third strand synthesis with multiplexing indices produced the alpha and beta libraries. Second strand DNA was synthesized using a primer at the SP2 site. A single record per CDR3 protein comes from TCRdb applying MiXCR to the 5' RACE reads. The table lists around 18,000 distinct CDR3 sequences, about a tenth of them singletons. V gave up 2 bases and J gave up 1 base, with 11 bases separating them. The CDR3 extends over 15 amino acids. Germline values: CDR1 MNHEY, CDR2 SVGEGT. The source of the sample is a study of HIV-infected patients and healthy controls. No cell fractionation was done, so the repertoire covers all unsorted peripheral blood T cells.

Sequenced sample: blood. This receptor was identified in an adult in good health. V usage is TRBV6-2 or TRBV6-3 and J usage is TRBJ2-5; D remains unclear. CDR3 amino acids: CASSYRPGVQETQYF. The CDR3 coding sequence is TGTGCCAGCAGTTACCGACCTGGGGTCCAAGAGACCCAGTACTTC.